The 20 T cell receptor beta chains in this list originate from one sample, sequenced in a study of cytomegalovirus exposure and HLA in healthy donors. This table comes from immunoSEQ multiplex PCR, and its TCRdb copy is limited to in-frame clones, with some not included. The repertoire holds under 200,000 clones, with approximately 86% as singletons. The sequenced material came from PBMCs. The receptors derive from a woman aged 18-35 years in good health and CMV-seronegative.

This clone was seen more than once but under ten times. The chain links TRBV28 to TRBJ1-2; 7 bases line up with TRBD1. Germline CDR1 reads MDHEN; CDR2 reads SYDVKM. The CDR3 has 13 residues. The trim removed 6 bases at V and 4 bases at J, leaving 5 bases unmatched. CDR3 sequence reads: CASRRGPGYGYTF. The CDR3 bases are TGTGCCAGCAGGAGGGGGCCGGGCTATGGCTACACCTTC.

The rearrangement joins TRBV15 to TRBJ1-4; 7 bases map to TRBD1. The length of the CDR3 is 15 residues. CDR1 LNHNV and CDR2 YYDKDF come from the germline V gene (reference sequence). Trimming removed 0 bases from V and 5 bases from J; junction bases left unmatched: 3. As DNA, the CDR3 is TGTGCCACCAGCAGAGATCCAGGGGGAAATGAAAAACTGTTTTTT. Its translation is CATSRDPGGNEKLFF.

The CDR3 coding sequence is TGTGCCAGCAGTCCCGCCCCTTGGGCTTCACCCCTCCACTTT. Residues: CASSPAPWASPLHF. This chain connects TRBV27 to TRBJ1-6; D unclear. The CDR3 runs to 14 residues. With 5 bases removed from V and 9 bases from J, the gap between germline ends came to 14 bases. CDR1 and CDR2 from the germline V gene are MNHEY and SMNVEV (reference sequence).

The chain employs TRBV5-6 and TRBJ2-2; D ambiguous. The V gene's germline CDR1 is SGHDT and CDR2 YYEEEE. The CDR3 extends over 13 amino acids. Trimming stripped 2 bases from V and 5 bases from J, with 7 bases between. The CDR3 region is CASSFFSTGELFF. CDR3 DNA: TGTGCCAGCAGCTTTTTTTCAACCGGGGAGCTGTTTTTT.

The rearrangement joins TRBV10-3 to TRBJ1-4; TRBD1 agrees at 9 bases. V lost 10 bases to trimming and J lost 6 bases; unmatched junction nucleotides: 15. The CDR3 extends over 16 amino acids. The germline gives CDR1 ENHRY, CDR2 SYGVKD. CDR3 sequence (DNA): TGTGCCAGCAAAGCTGGAATGGGACAGGGATATGAAAAACTGTTTTTT. Its translation: CASKAGMGQGYEKLFF.

This rearrangement joins TRBV6-7 to TRBJ2-7, with TRBD1 matching over 7 bases. TRBV6-7 is classed as an ORF, of uncertain function. The junction had 15 bases not matched to a gene; V was cut back by 7 bases and J by 3 bases. The CDR3 totals 16 residues. The CDR3 region is CASKERGDSAFYEQYF. The CDR3 DNA reads as TGTGCCAGCAAGGAGAGAGGGGACAGCGCTTTCTACGAGCAGTACTTC.

The chain is built from TRBV2 and TRBJ1-5; D may be TRBD1 (5 bases). Trimming stripped 10 bases from V and 5 bases from J, with 12 bases between. Germline lookup yields CDR1 SNHLY and CDR2 FYNNEI. The CDR3 sequence is 12 residues long. CDR3 region: CAIGGVDQPQHF. CDR3 nucleotides: TGTGCCATCGGGGGTGTCGATCAGCCCCAGCATTTT.

This rearrangement joins TRBV6-1 to TRBJ2-3, with TRBD1 matching 9 bases. Germline lookup yields CDR1 MNHNS and CDR2 SASEGT. The CDR3 has 15 amino acids. The V and J ends lost 7 bases and 2 bases, in that order; junction bases with no gene match: 7. CDR3 sequence reads: CASNPTGGLTDTQYF. CDR3 in DNA: TGTGCCAGCAACCCGACAGGGGGGCTCACAGATACGCAGTATTTT.

CDR3 DNA: TGTGCCAGCAGCTTGGCAGAGACTAGCGGGAGCCACTTCTCCTACGAGCAGTACTTC. Translated, it gives CASSLAETSGSHFSYEQYF. This sequence joins TRBV5-6 and TRBJ2-7; 12 bases are shared with TRBD2. The CDR3 is 19 residues long. The ends lost 0 bases at V and 0 bases at J; junction bases unmatched: 10. CDR1 is SGHDT and CDR2 is YYEEEE in the germline V gene.

The J gene is TRBJ2-7, the V gene TRBV7-9; the match to TRBD1 covers 7 bases. This CDR3 is 15 amino acids long. The V gene's germline CDR1 is SEHNR and CDR2 FQNEAQ (reference sequence). The V and J ends lost 3 bases and 1 base, in that order; junction bases with no gene match: 6. The CDR3 protein is CASSLGQRISYEQYF. In DNA, the CDR3 is TGTGCCAGCAGCTTGGGACAGCGAATTTCCTACGAGCAGTACTTC.

The chain carries TRBV19 and TRBJ2-1, with D uncertain. Trimming left V 5 bases short and J 0 bases short, with 8 bases between. The germline V gene encodes CDR1 LNHDA and CDR2 SQIVND (reference sequence). The CDR3 extends over 14 amino acids. This CDR3 reads CASSWSSSYNEQFF. In DNA, the CDR3 is TGTGCCAGTAGTTGGTCCAGCTCCTACAATGAGCAGTTCTTC.

This clone has a single count. The CDR3 protein is CASSPWTGRPEQYF. The CDR3, as DNA: TGTGCCAGCAGCCCCTGGACAGGACGCCCCGAGCAGTACTTC. This chain connects TRBV7-2 to TRBJ2-7; TRBD1 aligns across 7 bases. Germline V gives CDR1 SGHTA, CDR2 FQGNSA. J lost 6 bases, V lost 5 bases, and 10 bases had no gene match. The CDR3 covers 14 residues.

The chain employs TRBV11-2 and TRBJ2-4; TRBD2 agrees at 7 bases. The CDR3 runs to 14 residues. Germline trimming cut 0 bases from V and 8 bases from J; bases unmatched to any gene: 4. Germline assignment: CDR1 SGHAT and CDR2 FQNNGV. The CDR3 DNA sequence: TGTGCCAGCAGCTTAGACGGGGGGACGGACATTCAGTACTTC. Its translation: CASSLDGGTDIQYF.

This CDR3 reads CASSPDRFQETQYF. In DNA, the CDR3 is TGTGCCAGCAGCCCAGACAGGTTCCAAGAGACCCAGTACTTC. The V call is TRBV9, the J call TRBJ2-5; tentatively, D is TRBD1 (6 bases). V lost 4 bases, J lost 1 base, and 11 bases lay in between. Germline V gene lookup returns CDR1 SGDLS and CDR2 YYNGEE. The CDR3 is 14 residues long.

V usage is TRBV6-1 and J usage is TRBJ2-2; D ambiguous. The germline V gene has CDR1 MNHNS and CDR2 SASEGT. The CDR3 extends over 13 amino acids. V lost 3 bases, J lost 3 bases, and 5 bases lay in between. CDR3 loop: CASSDRYTGELFF. The CDR3 DNA follows: TGTGCCAGCAGTGATAGATACACCGGGGAGCTGTTTTTT.

The count of this clone is one. The chain uses TRBV11-2 and TRBJ2-7, with D possibly being TRBD2 (5 bases). The CDR3 consists of 15 residues. Germline-derived CDR1 and CDR2 are SGHAT and FQNNGV. The germline V and J ends were trimmed by 3 bases and 4 bases, with 16 bases remaining between them. The CDR3: CASSFTAADFYEQYF. The CDR3 nucleotides read TGTGCCAGCAGCTTTACAGCGGCGGATTTTTACGAGCAGTACTTC. Variable domain in full (rest from reference TRBV11-2 and TRBJ2-7): EAGVAQSPRYKIIEKRQSVAFWCNPISGHATLYWYQQILGQGPKLLIQFQNNGVVDDSQLPKDRFSAERLKGVDSTLKIQPAKLEDSAVYLCASSFTAADFYEQYFGPGTRLTVT.

The rearrangement joins TRBV2 to TRBJ2-7; D is perhaps TRBD2 (5 bases). The CDR3 covers 13 residues. CDR1 SNHLY and CDR2 FYNNEI come from the germline V gene. V was pared by 7 bases and J by 6 bases, with 16 bases between. CDR3 sequence (DNA): TGTGCCAGCATTTTTGAGACAAGCGGCGAGCAGTACTTC. It translates to CASIFETSGEQYF.

The chain employs TRBV19 and TRBJ2-7, with 9 bases lining up with TRBD1. V lost 5 bases and J lost 5; bases outside the gene matches: 4. This CDR3 spans 13 amino acids. Germline CDR1 is LNHDA and CDR2 is SQIVND (reference sequence). The CDR3 loop is CASSPRTGDEQYF. In DNA form, the CDR3 reads TGTGCCAGTAGTCCAAGGACAGGGGACGAGCAGTACTTC.

This chain links TRBV7-9 with TRBJ1-2, with D possibly being TRBD1 (5 bases). V was shortened by 3 bases and J by 6 bases, with 23 bases between the two germline ends. The germline CDR1 and CDR2 sequences are SEHNR and FQNEAQ (reference sequence). CDR3 size: 17 residues. DNA of the CDR3: TGTGCCAGCAGCTTTTCGGGAGGGCAGGGTTTATTGGATGGCTACACCTTC. Its translation: CASSFSGGQGLLDGYTF.

This clone was seen just once. The V call is TRBV5-1, the J call TRBJ1-1; no definite D call. Deletions cut 0 bases from V and 1 base from J, with 13 bases between. The CDR3 is made up of 16 amino acids. Germline V gene lookup returns CDR1 SGHRS and CDR2 YFSETQ. CDR3 sequence reads: CASSLDPPVQNTEAFF. CDR3 DNA: TGCGCCAGCAGCTTGGATCCCCCAGTCCAGAACACTGAAGCTTTCTTT.